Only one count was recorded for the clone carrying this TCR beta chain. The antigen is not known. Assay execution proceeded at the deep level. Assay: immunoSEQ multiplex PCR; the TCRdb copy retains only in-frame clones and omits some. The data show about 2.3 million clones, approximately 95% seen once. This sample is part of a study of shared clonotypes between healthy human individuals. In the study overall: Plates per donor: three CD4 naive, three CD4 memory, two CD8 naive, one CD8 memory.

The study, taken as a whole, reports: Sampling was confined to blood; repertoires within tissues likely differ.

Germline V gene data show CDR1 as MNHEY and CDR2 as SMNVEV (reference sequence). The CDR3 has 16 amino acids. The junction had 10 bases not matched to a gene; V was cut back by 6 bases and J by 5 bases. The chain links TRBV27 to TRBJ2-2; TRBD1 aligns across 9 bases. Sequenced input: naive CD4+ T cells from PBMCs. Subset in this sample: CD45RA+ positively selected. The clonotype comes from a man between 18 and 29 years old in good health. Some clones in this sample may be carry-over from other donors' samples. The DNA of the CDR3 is TGTGCCAGCAGACGTACCTCCGGGACAGGGACCGGGGAGCTGTTTTTT. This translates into CASRRTSGTGTGELFF.